The table lists the clone carrying this T cell receptor beta chain with a count of one. This record belongs to a study of technical replicates of blood from a few donors. This CDR3 contains 12 residues. Germline V CDR1 and CDR2: MNHNY, SVGAGI (reference sequence). V was clipped by 9 bases and J by 6 bases; unmatched bases: 4. Profiling relied on immunoSEQ multiplex PCR, and the TCRdb table lists in-frame clones only, not all of them. The data show 85,000 to 100,000 clones, with 95% seen just once and over 0.2% held by the top ten. The sample comprised T cells isolated from PBMCs. The chain carries TRBV6-6 and TRBJ1-4, with 7 bases matching TRBD1. The sequence derives from a human donor in good health. CDR3 DNA sequence: TGTGCCAGTGGACAGGACGATGAAAAACTGTTTTTT. Translating gives CASGQDDEKLFF.